This TCR beta chain was identified in a study of T cell responses to AZD1222 COVID-19 vaccine. Whole-study context: Second doses at about 4 or about 12 weeks were pooled. Study conclusions and caveats: Most donors were white British and more were female, and clonal diversity was possibly underestimated. A reported finding is that nearly half of spike-specific TCRs target unmutated variant regions. Breadth and depth of Spike-specific TCRs rose after two AZD1222 doses.

Only in-frame clones appear in the TCRdb table, and some are missing; sequencing was by immunoSEQ multiplex PCR. The sample holds approximately 100,000 clones; less than 90% are singletons and the top ten take approximately 15%. Note on this clone: Its antigen is undetermined.

The germline V gene has CDR1 SGHRS and CDR2 YFSETQ. V lost 4 bases, J lost 4 bases, and 9 bases stayed unmatched. The CDR3 totals 17 residues. The source material was peripheral blood, sampled on day 0 of AZD1222 vaccination. The source is an adult in good health. V is TRBV5-1 and J is TRBJ2-6; 9 nucleotides agree with TRBD1. CDR3: CASSPGQGMAGANVLTF. In DNA form, the CDR3 reads TGCGCCAGCAGCCCGGGACAGGGCATGGCCGGGGCCAACGTCCTGACTTTC.